The following is a T cell receptor (beta chain) sequence with its context. Its target antigen remains unknown. Base qualities are not at hand, and no much larger clone is one base apart. The data belong to a study of HIV-infected children after antiretroviral therapy interruption (dated 2019 in TCRdb). About the full investigation: Eight children, all with CD4+ count above 500 and viral load below 50 copies/ml, were included, of whom four were on planned treatment interruption and four were on continuous treatment. Median age was 9.5 years in the interruption group and 7 to 8 years in the continuous treatment group. Most participating children had recorded exposure to EBV and CMV. Interruption-arm samples came from week 0, week 12, end of interruption (week 24 or 48), and about 3 years after study end. In the continuous-treatment arm, samples from corresponding weeks 0, 48 and 150 were analyzed. Alongside measurements of thymic output, the study compared TCR repertoires of children on planned treatment interruption with TCR repertoires of children on continuous antiretroviral treatment.

In the paper's terms, the treatment or condition label means: PENTA 11 planned treatment interruption arm or continuous ART arm. The participants were children from the United Kingdom between 2 and 15 years old who had been on ART with at least three drugs for 24 weeks or longer. Cryopreserved PBMCs containing at least 5 million viable cells were needed, and a few candidate patients were excluded because their viable PBMC yield was low. Naive CD4+ CD45RA+ CD45RO- T cells were FACS-sorted from thawed PBMCs on a FACSAria III cell sorter. The sorted cells were fixed, and RNA was then extracted with the RNeasy FFPE kit and afterward with the RNeasy Micro kit. Library preparation used 3' RACE. TCR libraries were built from RNA using a 3' RACE protocol with unique molecular identifiers to correct PCR amplification bias. Amplicon libraries were pooled in groups of up to 12 and sequenced on an Illumina MiSeq using v2 2x250 paired-end chemistry. The original pipeline was this. Reads were processed with Decombinator to assign V and J genes and CDR3, with barcode-based error and PCR bias correction. Before Gini coefficients were calculated with the R ineq package, the repertoires were subsampled to the same depth. Three approaches were used to assess CDR3 similarity: GLIPH, Hamming distance and a shared triplet metric. TCRdb reworked the public reads: Q25 trimming with fastp, MiXCR clone assembly, productive beta chains retained. Each CDR3 protein gets just one entry, which takes the most common genes and DNA from the rows behind it. The V and J calls and clone size are TCRdb's, not the authors'. The sample table records 90,000 or so distinct CDR3 sequences; roughly 6.4% of these occur just once. Roughly 1% of the sample lies in the top ten.

Beyond this particular receptor, the publication reports: Minor non-naive CD45RA+ populations such as EMRA or stem memory cells might have been included among the sorted CD45RA+ naive cells. In naive CD4+ repertoires of PTI patients, CDR3 sharing between time points fell after interruption began; many sequences were shared between end of interruption and 3 years later. The naive CD4+ Gini coefficient rose by the end of treatment interruption, suggesting clonal expansion, and returned to baseline by 3 years. The small number of patients is a limitation, and caution is needed when interpreting the data.

The CDR3 runs 14 amino acids, cysteine and phenylalanine included. The entry retains the CDR3 DNA only, 42 bases that are in frame from base 1. V and J are truncated by 7 bases and 2 bases respectively, leaving an intervening sequence of 15 bases. The chain is made from TRBV12-3 or TRBV12-4 and TRBJ2-7; no confident D gene assignment can be made. The origin of this receptor is a pool of human donors with HIV. Material: CD45RA+ CD4+ T cells from PBMCs, pooled from several time points, obtained from a donor given antiretroviral therapy, either interrupted or continuous. Reading the label with the study, this specimen's cell subset or site is: naive CD4+ CD45RA+ CD45RO- T cells. The nucleotides read TGTGCCAGCAAAGGCGATTTACTTACCTACGAGCAGTACTTC. Its product reads: CASKGDLLTYEQYF.